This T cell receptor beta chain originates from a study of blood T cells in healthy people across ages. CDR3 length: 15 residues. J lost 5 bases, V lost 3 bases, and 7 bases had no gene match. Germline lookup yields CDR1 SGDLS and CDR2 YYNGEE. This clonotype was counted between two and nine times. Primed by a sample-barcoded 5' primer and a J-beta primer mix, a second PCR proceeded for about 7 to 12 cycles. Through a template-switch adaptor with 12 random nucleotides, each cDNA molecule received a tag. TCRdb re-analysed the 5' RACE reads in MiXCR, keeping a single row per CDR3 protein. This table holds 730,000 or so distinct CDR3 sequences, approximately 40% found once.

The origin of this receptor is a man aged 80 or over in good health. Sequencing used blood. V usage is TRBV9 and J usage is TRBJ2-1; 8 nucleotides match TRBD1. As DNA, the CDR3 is TGTGCCAGCAGCGCGGGACAGGTTCCTAACAATGAGCAGTTCTTC. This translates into CASSAGQVPNNEQFF.